This T cell receptor (beta chain) was captured by sequencing in a study of blood T cell repertoires in COVID-19. Study-level background: In each case, the material was cDNA or gDNA derived from T cells, B-cell-depleted T cells, or PBMCs.

In the original workflow: Amplification of reference gene primers was used by the study to estimate nucleated cell counts. Assay used: immunoSEQ multiplex PCR; TCRdb lists only in-frame clones, some missing. Clone size and the V and J calls come from that table; the DNA yielded D and trimming. The sample shows over 35,000 clones, 87% of them seen only once. Trimming shortened V by 1 base and J by 3 bases, and 10 bases separated the two germline ends. The CDR3 consists of 14 residues. In germline, CDR1 is GTSNPN, CDR2 SVGIG (reference sequence). This TCR was recovered from a man between 40 and 49 years old with COVID-19, enrolled during active disease. The rearrangement joins TRBV30 to TRBJ1-3; D is unresolved. The sample comprised peripheral blood. CDR3 bases: TGTGCCTGGAGTGGAGGTTTTGATGGAAACACCATATATTTT. It specifies CAWSGGFDGNTIYF. Variable domain in full (rest from reference TRBV30 and TRBJ1-3): SQTIHQWPATLVQPVGSPLSLECTVEGTSNPNLYWYRQAAGRGLQLLFYSVGIGQISSEVPQNLSASRPQDRQFILSSKKLLLSDSGFYLCAWSGGFDGNTIYFGEGSWLTVV.